This is a list of T cell receptor beta chains from one sample in a study of molecular identifiers for immune sequencing clone quantification. TCRdb independently ran MiXCR on the PCR reads; one entry per CDR3 protein. The repertoire holds about 98,000 distinct CDR3 sequences, with around 37% as singletons. The specimen sequenced was naive CD8+ T cells from blood, with Jurkat cell RNA spiked in. The source of these receptors is a human donor in good health. Some libraries in this study had Jurkat cell RNA spiked in. The CDR3 runs from the conserved cysteine through the conserved F or W. The D gene is left open where the match is weak. Size is stated for part of the rows, as once, few or many counts, or as a class when the clone is expanded.

TRBJ2-3 | few | TRBV6-5 | . | CASSYSGQSTDTQYF | TGTGCCAGCAGTTACTCTGGACAGAGCACAGATACGCAGTATTTT
TRBJ2-3 | . | TRBV4-2 | . | CASSLTSADTQYF | TGTGCCAGCAGCCTGACTAGTGCAGATACGCAGTATTTT
TRBJ2-2 | few | TRBV9 | . | CASSVGEPTGELFF | TGTGCCAGCAGCGTAGGGGAGCCAACCGGGGAGCTGTTTTTT
TRBJ2-3 | few | TRBV9 | . | CASSVSPDTQYF | TGTGCCAGCAGCGTTTCCCCAGATACGCAGTATTTT
TRBJ2-1 | . | TRBV9 | . | CASSVGSGGEINEQFF | TGTGCCAGCAGCGTAGGATCAGGGGGGGAAATCAATGAGCAGTTCTTC
TRBJ2-3 | . | TRBV11-2 | TRBD2 | CASSLSLAEPTDTQYF | TGTGCCAGCAGCTTAAGCCTAGCGGAGCCCACAGATACGCAGTATTTT
TRBJ2-3 | few | TRBV28 | . | CASSSSRWGSSTDTQYF | TGTGCCAGCAGTTCCTCCCGGTGGGGATCTAGCACAGATACGCAGTATTTT
TRBJ1-5 | many | TRBV29-1 | . | CSAGKQGPIGNQPQHF | TGCAGCGCAGGAAAACAGGGCCCGATAGGCAATCAGCCCCAGCATTTT
TRBJ2-5 | . | TRBV14 | . | CASCQWSGQTQYF | TGTGCCAGCTGCCAATGGTCCGGGCAGACACAGTACTTC
TRBJ1-1 | . | TRBV19 | . | CASTRGTEAFF | TGTGCCAGTACGAGGGGCACTGAAGCTTTCTTT
TRBJ2-1 | once | TRBV12-3/TRBV12-4 | TRBD1 | CAIRPGTGTAQFF | TGTGCCATCCGTCCCGGGACAGGGACGGCGCAGTTCTTC
TRBJ1-2 | . | TRBV5-3 | TRBD1 | CASSPYRDRAYGYTF | TGTGCCAGCAGCCCCTACCGGGACAGAGCCTATGGCTACACCTTC
TRBJ1-1 | once | TRBV20-1 | . | CSAGTPNTEAFF | TGCAGTGCTGGGACACCAAACACTGAAGCTTTCTTT
TRBJ2-2 | . | TRBV7-6 | . | CASSPTPTCYTGELFF | TGTGCCAGCAGTCCTACCCCAACGTGCTACACCGGGGAGCTGTTTTTT
TRBJ2-2 | . | TRBV10-3 | . | CAISPNTGELSF | TGTGCCATCAGCCCTAACACCGGGGAGCTGTCTTTT
TRBJ2-3 | few | TRBV27 | . | CASSPWGRGTQYF | TGTGCCAGCAGTCCGTGGGGGCGGGGGACGCAGTATTTT
TRBJ1-5 | . | TRBV20-1 | . | CSARDGYSNQPQHF | TGCAGTGCTAGAGATGGCTATAGCAATCAGCCCCAGCATTTT
TRBJ1-6 | . | TRBV28 | . | CDSRLPGPLHF | TGTGACAGCAGATTACCGGGACCCCTCCACTTT
TRBJ2-1 | . | TRBV12-3/TRBV12-4 | . | CTSSLTGPSHNEQFF | TGTACCAGCAGTTTAACAGGGCCAAGCCACAATGAGCAGTTCTTC
TRBJ1-5 | many | TRBV28 | TRBD1 | CASSIPPGTGGSNQPQHF | TGTGCCAGCAGTATTCCCCCCGGGACAGGGGGTTCTAATCAGCCCCAGCATTTT